This T cell receptor beta chain appears in the sequencing data of a study of CD8 T cells in ankylosing spondylitis. The authors made TCR beta libraries by quantitative 5'-RACE with molecular barcodes. TCRdb analysed the 5' RACE reads with MiXCR anew, one entry per CDR3 protein. The table records 200,000 to 250,000 distinct CDR3 sequences, about 18% of them present only once. Findings and caveats of the study: As reported, disease-linked clones showed significant enrichment in matched ankylosing spondylitis synovial fluid. Ankylosing spondylitis blood seemed to carry a telltale TCR beta motif made of fewer than ten highly homologous variants.

Germline V lookup: CDR1 MDHEN, CDR2 SYDVKM. Trimming left V 3 bases short and J 4 bases short, with 9 bases between. The CDR3 consists of 14 residues. A remark on this clonotype: Antigen: not known.

The sequence was collected from a male donor with ankylosing spondylitis. The chain carries TRBV28 and TRBJ2-2; possibly TRBD2 for D (5 bases). Sequenced material: blood, either unsorted or a sorted T cell fraction (not recorded which). The CDR3 nucleotides are TGTGCCAGCAGTTTCGCGGGTGGCACCGGGGAGCTGTTTTTT. Its protein is CASSFAGGTGELFF.